Given below is one TCR beta chain in context. The entry originates in a study of blood T cells in healthy people across ages. The trim removed 4 bases at V and 14 bases at J, leaving 7 bases unmatched. CDR1 is SGHTA, CDR2 FQGNSA, per germline. CDR3 length equals 13 residues. A second 7 to 11 cycle PCR used barcoded and J-beta primers. TCRdb itself ran the 5' RACE reads through MiXCR, one entry per CDR3 protein. The repertoire holds fewer than 800,000 distinct CDR3 sequences, roughly 20% seen once, with roughly 3.6% in the top ten. Sequenced sample: blood. The receptor comes from a man in his 70s in good health. The chain uses TRBV7-2 and TRBJ2-1; 11 nucleotides line up with TRBD2. The CDR3 sequence: CASSYLAGGGEFF. CDR3 DNA: TGTGCCAGCAGCTATTTAGCGGGAGGGGGGGAGTTCTTC.